There are a few counts of the clone carrying this TCR beta chain. Its antigen is as yet unknown. This sample is part of a study of identical twins. Trimming cost V 6 bases and J 1 base; bases outside gene matches: 11. The CDR3 extends over 18 amino acids. Findings of the study overall: The models gave estimates that fell short of the out-of-frame TCR alpha sharing seen in monozygotic twins.

A universal primer site was added by template switching, and unique molecular identifiers were carried by the cDNA. TCRdb redid the calling of the 5' RACE reads with MiXCR, one entry per CDR3 protein. The sample gives some 330,000 distinct CDR3 sequences, around 9% of which show up once; under 10% is in the top ten. J is TRBJ2-3 and V is TRBV12-3 or TRBV12-4; 12 nucleotides match TRBD2. The TCR sequence derives from a woman between 45 and 60 years old in good health. Sequencing was carried out using naive T cells sorted from blood. CDR3 protein: CASRDLAGGLLGTDTQYF. The CDR3 DNA follows: TGTGCCAGCAGAGATCTAGCGGGAGGGCTACTCGGCACAGATACGCAGTATTTT.